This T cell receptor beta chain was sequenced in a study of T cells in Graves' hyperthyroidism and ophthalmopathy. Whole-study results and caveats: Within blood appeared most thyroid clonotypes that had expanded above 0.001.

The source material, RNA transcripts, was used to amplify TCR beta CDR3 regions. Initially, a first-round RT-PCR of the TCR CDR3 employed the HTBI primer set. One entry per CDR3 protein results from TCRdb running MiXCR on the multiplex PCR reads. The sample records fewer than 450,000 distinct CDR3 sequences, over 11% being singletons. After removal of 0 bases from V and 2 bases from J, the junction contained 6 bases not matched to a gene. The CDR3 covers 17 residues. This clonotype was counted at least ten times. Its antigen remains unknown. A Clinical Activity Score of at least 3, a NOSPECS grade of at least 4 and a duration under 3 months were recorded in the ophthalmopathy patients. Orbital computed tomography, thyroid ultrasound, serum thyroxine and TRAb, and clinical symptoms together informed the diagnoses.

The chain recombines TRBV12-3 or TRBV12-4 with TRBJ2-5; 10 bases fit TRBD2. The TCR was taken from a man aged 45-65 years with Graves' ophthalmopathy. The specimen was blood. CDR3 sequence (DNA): TGTGCCAGCAGTTTAGCAGCGGGAGGGCCAATTCAAGAGACCCAGTACTTC. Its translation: CASSLAAGGPIQETQYF.